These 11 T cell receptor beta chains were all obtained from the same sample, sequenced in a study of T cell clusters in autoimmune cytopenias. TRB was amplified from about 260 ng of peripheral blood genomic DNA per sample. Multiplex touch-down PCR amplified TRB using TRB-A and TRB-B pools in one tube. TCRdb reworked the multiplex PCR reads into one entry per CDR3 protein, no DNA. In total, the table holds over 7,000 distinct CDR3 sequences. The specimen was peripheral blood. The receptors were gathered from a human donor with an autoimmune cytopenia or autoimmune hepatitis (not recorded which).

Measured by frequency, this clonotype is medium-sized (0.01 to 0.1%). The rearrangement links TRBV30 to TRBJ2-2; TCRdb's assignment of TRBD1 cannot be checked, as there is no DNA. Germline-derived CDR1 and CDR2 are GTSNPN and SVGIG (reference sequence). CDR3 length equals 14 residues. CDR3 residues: CAWEGQGTTGELFF.

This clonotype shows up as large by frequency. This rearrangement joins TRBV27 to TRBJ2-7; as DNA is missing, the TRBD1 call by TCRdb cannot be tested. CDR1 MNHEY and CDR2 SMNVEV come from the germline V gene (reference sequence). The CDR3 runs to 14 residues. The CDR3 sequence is CASSALDRRDEQYF.

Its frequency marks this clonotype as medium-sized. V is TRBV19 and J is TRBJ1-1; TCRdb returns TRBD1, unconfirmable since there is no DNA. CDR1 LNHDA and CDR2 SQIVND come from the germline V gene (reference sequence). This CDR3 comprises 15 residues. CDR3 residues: CASSRSGTVNTEAFF.

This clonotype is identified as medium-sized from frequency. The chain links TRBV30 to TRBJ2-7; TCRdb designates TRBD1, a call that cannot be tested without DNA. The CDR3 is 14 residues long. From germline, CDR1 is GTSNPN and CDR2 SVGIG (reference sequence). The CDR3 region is CAWSVGTDRYEQYF.

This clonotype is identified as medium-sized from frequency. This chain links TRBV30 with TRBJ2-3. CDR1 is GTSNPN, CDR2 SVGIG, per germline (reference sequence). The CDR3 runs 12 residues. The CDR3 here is CAWGPSTDTQYF.

The CDR3 loop is CASSFMRDGANVLTF. V gene TRBV5-6 combines with J gene TRBJ2-6; TCRdb gives TRBD1 as the D gene, but with no DNA this cannot be confirmed. Germline V lookup: CDR1 SGHDT, CDR2 YYEEEE. The CDR3 runs to 15 residues.

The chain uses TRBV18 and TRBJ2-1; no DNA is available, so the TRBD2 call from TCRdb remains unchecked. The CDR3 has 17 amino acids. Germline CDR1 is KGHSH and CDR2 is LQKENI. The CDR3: CASSPTSGRGFSGEQFF.

The CDR3 is CASSESGTENEKLFF. This chain joins TRBV10-1 and TRBJ1-4; the TRBD1 assignment by TCRdb is unverifiable without DNA. Germline lookup yields CDR1 WNHNN and CDR2 SYGVQD (reference sequence). The CDR3 spans 15 residues.

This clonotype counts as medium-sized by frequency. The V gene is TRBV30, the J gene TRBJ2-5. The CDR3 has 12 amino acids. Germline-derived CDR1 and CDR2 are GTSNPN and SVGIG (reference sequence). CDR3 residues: CAWSVLQETQYF.

This chain's CDR3 is CASSPTAVRADTQYF. This rearrangement joins TRBV18 to TRBJ2-3. The germline gives CDR1 KGHSH, CDR2 LQKENI. The CDR3 has 15 amino acids.

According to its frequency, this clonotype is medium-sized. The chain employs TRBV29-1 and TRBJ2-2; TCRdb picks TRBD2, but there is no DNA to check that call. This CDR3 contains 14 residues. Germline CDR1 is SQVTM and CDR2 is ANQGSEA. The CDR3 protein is CSVGTSGYTGELFF.